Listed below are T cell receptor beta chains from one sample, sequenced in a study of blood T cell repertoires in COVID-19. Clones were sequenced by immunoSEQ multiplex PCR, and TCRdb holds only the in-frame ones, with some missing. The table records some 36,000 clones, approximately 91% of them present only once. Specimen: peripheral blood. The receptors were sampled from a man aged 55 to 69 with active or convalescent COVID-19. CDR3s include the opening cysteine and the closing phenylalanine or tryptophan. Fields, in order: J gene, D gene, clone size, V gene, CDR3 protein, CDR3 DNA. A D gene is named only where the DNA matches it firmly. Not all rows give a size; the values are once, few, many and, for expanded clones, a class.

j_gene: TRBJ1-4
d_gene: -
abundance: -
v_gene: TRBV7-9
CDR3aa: CASSFPPLRATNEKLFF
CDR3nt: TGTGCCAGCAGTTTCCCCCCGCTGCGGGCAACTAATGAAAAACTGTTTTTT

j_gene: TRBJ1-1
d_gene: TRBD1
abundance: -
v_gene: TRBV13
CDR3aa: CASSDPTGGFTEAFF
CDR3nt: TGTGCCAGCAGCGATCCTACAGGGGGGTTCACTGAAGCTTTCTTT

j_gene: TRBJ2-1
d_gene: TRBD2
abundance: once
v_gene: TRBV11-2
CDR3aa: CASSRPGRAGGYNEQFF
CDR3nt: TGTGCCAGCAGCCGTCCAGGAAGAGCGGGGGGTTACAATGAGCAGTTCTTC

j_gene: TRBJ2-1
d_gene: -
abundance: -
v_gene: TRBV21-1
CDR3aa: CASSAPSGKWWNEQFF
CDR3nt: TGTGCCAGCAGCGCCCCTAGCGGGAAGTGGTGGAATGAGCAGTTCTTC

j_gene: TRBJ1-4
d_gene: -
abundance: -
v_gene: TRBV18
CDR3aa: CASSPRGDEKLFF
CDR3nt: TGTGCCAGCTCACCACGGGGGGATGAAAAACTGTTTTTT

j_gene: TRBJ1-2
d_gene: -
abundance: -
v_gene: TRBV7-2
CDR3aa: CASSLAVSETQGYTF
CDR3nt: TGTGCCAGCAGCTTAGCGGTCAGTGAAACCCAAGGCTACACCTTC

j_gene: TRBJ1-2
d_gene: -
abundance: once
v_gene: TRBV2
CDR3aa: CASRTADYTF
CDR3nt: TGTGCCAGCAGAACTGCCGACTACACCTTC

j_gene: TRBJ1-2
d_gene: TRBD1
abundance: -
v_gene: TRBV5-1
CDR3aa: CASSFAQGGYGYTF
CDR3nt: TGCGCCAGCAGCTTTGCCCAGGGGGGCTATGGCTACACCTTC

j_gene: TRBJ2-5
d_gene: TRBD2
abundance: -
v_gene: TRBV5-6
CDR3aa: CASSFGGTSMHETQYF
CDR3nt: TGTGCCAGCAGCTTTGGCGGGACTAGCATGCATGAGACCCAGTACTTC

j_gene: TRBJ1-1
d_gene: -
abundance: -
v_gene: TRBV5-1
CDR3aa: CASSLRQTNTEAFF
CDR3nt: TGCGCCAGCAGCTTGAGACAGACGAACACTGAAGCTTTCTTT

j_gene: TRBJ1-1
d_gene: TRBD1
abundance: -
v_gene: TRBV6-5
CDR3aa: CASSSRDRAEAFF
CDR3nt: TGTGCCAGCAGCTCTAGGGACAGAGCTGAAGCTTTCTTT

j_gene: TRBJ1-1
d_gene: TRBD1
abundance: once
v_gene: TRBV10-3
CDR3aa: CAISELPEGAANTEAFF
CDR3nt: TGTGCCATCAGTGAGCTACCCGAGGGGGCAGCGAACACTGAAGCTTTCTTT

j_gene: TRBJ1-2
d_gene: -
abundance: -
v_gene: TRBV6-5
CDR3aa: CASRDSGSYGYTF
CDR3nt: TGTGCCAGCAGGGACTCTGGAAGCTATGGCTACACCTTC

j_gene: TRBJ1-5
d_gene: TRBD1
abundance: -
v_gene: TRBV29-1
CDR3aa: CSVGTGRQPQHF
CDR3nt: TGCAGCGTTGGGACAGGGCGTCAGCCCCAGCATTTT

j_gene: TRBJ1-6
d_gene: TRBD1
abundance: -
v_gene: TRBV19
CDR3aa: CASSMEGARSPLHF
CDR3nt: TGTGCCAGTAGTATGGAGGGGGCGCGTTCACCCCTCCACTTT

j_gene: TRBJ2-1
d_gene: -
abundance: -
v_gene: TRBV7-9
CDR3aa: CASSPEAEQFF
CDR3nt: TGTGCCAGCAGCCCAGAGGCTGAGCAGTTCTTC

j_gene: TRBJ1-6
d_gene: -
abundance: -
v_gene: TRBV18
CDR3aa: CASSPLDTNSPLHF
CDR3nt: TGTGCCAGCTCACCACTCGACACGAATTCACCCCTCCACTTT

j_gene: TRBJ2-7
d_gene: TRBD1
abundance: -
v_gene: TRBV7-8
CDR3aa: CASSLADRVGSEQYF
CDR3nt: TGTGCCAGCAGCTTAGCGGACAGGGTTGGATCCGAGCAGTACTTC